This T cell receptor (beta chain) was observed in a study of blood T cells in healthy people across ages. The CDR3 sequence is 15 residues long. Germline-derived CDR1 and CDR2 are MGHDK and SYGVNS. V trimming: 8 bases; J trimming: 2 bases; junction bases outside the gene matches: 10. The second PCR ran roughly 7 to 12 cycles with a sample-barcoded 5' primer and J-beta primers. Via MiXCR, TCRdb re-called the 5' RACE reads, giving one row per CDR3 protein. The repertoire has around 870,000 distinct CDR3 sequences, roughly 26% of them found once; the top ten carry roughly 17%. Study findings and constraints: Estimated diversity across one million T cells was deemed an underestimate.

Ten or more counts support this clonotype. Its target is not known. The receptor comes from a woman older than 75 in good health. Sequenced: blood. The chain carries TRBV25-1 and TRBJ2-5; 8 bases align to TRBD2. The CDR3 loop is CASQRRGGEQETQYF. In nucleotides, the CDR3 is TGTGCCAGCCAACGCCGGGGGGGGGAACAAGAGACCCAGTACTTC.